This T cell receptor (beta chain) was found in a study of cytomegalovirus exposure and HLA in healthy donors. Regarding the study as a whole: Highest at DRB1 and lowest at HLA-C, TCR association rates differed among HLA loci in a later analysis.

Per the germline V gene, CDR1 is LGHNA and CDR2 is YSLEER. This CDR3 region has 17 residues. Trimming removed 3 bases at V and 0 bases at J, with 17 bases between. As for this clone: Its matching antigen is unknown.

Amplification used 60 Vbeta primers and 13 Jbeta primers. Method: immunoSEQ multiplex PCR; TCRdb's copy keeps in-frame clones and lacks some. In all, the sample yields approximately 79,000 clones. The source of this sequence is a man in his forties or fifties in good health and CMV-seronegative. Sequenced sample: PBMCs. The chain is built from TRBV4-3 and TRBJ1-1; a weak D match, TRBD1 (6 bases). CDR3 nucleotide sequence: TGCGCCAGCAGCCAGCCTACGGGGGGCAGGATGAACACTGAAGCTTTCTTT. Amino acid sequence: CASSQPTGGRMNTEAFF.